Below, 13 T cell receptor beta chains from the same sample are listed, as sequenced in a study of T cell repertoires in cytomegalovirus infection (dated by TCRdb to the late 2010s). Sequencing instrument: Illumina HiSeq 1500. TCRdb cleaned the public reads at Q25 with fastp, built clones with MiXCR and kept in-frame beta chains. Every entry covers one CDR3 protein and lists the most common genes and DNA from its rows. For this sample there are around 230,000 distinct CDR3 sequences; roughly two fifths appear just once. The biggest ten clones account for 55% to 60% of the sample. Antigen specificity for these receptors is unknown. The treatment or condition tag for this specimen amounts to: in vitro stimulation with specific CMV peptide epitopes to enrich CMV-specific T cells. The sample in question was CD8+ T cells from cultured PBMCs, obtained from culture after CMV antigen stimulation. The receptors derive from a human donor in good health (CMV status not recorded). Some clones in this sample may be carry-over from other donors' samples.

This chain joins TRBV27 and TRBJ2-7, with 8 nucleotides matching TRBD1. J was trimmed by 4 bases and V by 4 bases; bases with no gene match: 9. Germline loops: CDR1 MNHEY, CDR2 SMNVEV (reference sequence). CDR3 length: 15 residues. CDR3 loop: CASSSPGQANYEQYF. The CDR3 DNA reads as TGTGCCAGCAGTTCCCCGGGACAGGCAAATTACGAGCAGTACTTC.

V and J are TRBV7-4 and TRBJ2-3, with TRBD1 matching over 7 bases. Germline V gene data show CDR1 as SGHVT and CDR2 as SQSDAQ. The CDR3 length is 17 residues. The junction had 16 bases not matched to a gene; V was cut back by 6 bases and J by 4 bases. The CDR3 DNA follows: TGTGCCAGCAGGCCCCGGGACAGAGGACTTAAGCCAGATACGCAGTATTTT. As protein: CASRPRDRGLKPDTQYF.

The table lists this clonotype with many counts. The chain links TRBV10-2 to TRBJ1-1; D may be TRBD1 (5 bases). This CDR3 region has 11 residues. Per the germline V gene, CDR1 is WSHSY and CDR2 is SAAADI. Trimming took 4 bases from V and 11 from J, leaving 11 bases between them. CDR3 nucleotide sequence: TGCGCCAGCAGTGCAAGGGGCGAGGCTTTCTTT. It is translated as CASSARGEAFF.

The chain employs TRBV12-3 or TRBV12-4 and TRBJ2-1, with D unclear. The length of the CDR3 is 14 residues. V lost 8 bases to trimming and J lost 8 bases, with 19 bases between them. CDR3 nucleotide sequence: TGTGCCAGCCAGCCGGAGTCACACCAGGATGAGCAGTTCTTC. It is translated as CASQPESHQDEQFF.

The V call is TRBV18, the J call TRBJ2-1; 8 nucleotides match TRBD2. Germline V gene data show CDR1 as KGHSH and CDR2 as LQKENI. The CDR3 loop spans 16 amino acids. With V trimmed by 4 bases and J by 6 bases, 11 bases remained unmatched. The CDR3 loop reads CASSLTSTSATNEQFF. The DNA of the CDR3 is TGTGCCAGCTCACTTACCTCGACTAGCGCAACCAATGAGCAGTTCTTC.

The chain uses TRBV12-5 and TRBJ2-1; possible D gene TRBD1, 5 bases. The CDR3 totals 15 residues. V was trimmed by 5 bases and J by 0 bases, leaving 11 bases between them. The V gene's germline CDR1 is LGHNT and CDR2 FRNRAP. The CDR3 nucleotides are TGTGCTAGTGGTGGGGCTCTAAGCTCCTACAATGAGCAGTTCTTC. This sequence encodes CASGGALSSYNEQFF.

The rearrangement links TRBV6-2 or TRBV6-3 to TRBJ2-5; 11 nucleotides line up with TRBD2. The CDR3 is made up of 15 amino acids. The germline gives CDR1 MNHEY, CDR2 SVGEGT. V lost 6 bases, J lost 5 bases, and 8 bases stayed unmatched. The CDR3 spells CASRGTSGPGETQYF. The CDR3 DNA reads TGTGCCAGCAGAGGGACTAGCGGACCCGGGGAGACCCAGTACTTC.

This clonotype has a handful of counts. The V and J genes are TRBV11-2 and TRBJ2-7; 8 nucleotides agree with TRBD1. Per the germline V gene, CDR1 is SGHAT and CDR2 is FQNNGV. The CDR3 has 13 amino acids. Trimming removed 5 bases from V and 0 bases from J; junction bases left unmatched: 0. Written as DNA, the CDR3 is TGTGCCAGCAGCGACAGGGGCTCCTACGAGCAGTACTTC. Translating gives CASSDRGSYEQYF.

The chain uses TRBV28 and TRBJ2-7; D is unresolved. From germline, CDR1 is MDHEN and CDR2 SYDVKM. The CDR3 covers 14 residues. The V and J ends lost 5 bases and 2 bases respectively, with 13 bases between them. DNA for the CDR3: TGTGCCAGCAGTCTAACCAATCGGGCCTACGAGCAGTACTTC. Translating it yields CASSLTNRAYEQYF. The full variable domain, with the rest looked up from reference TRBV28 and TRBJ2-7, is DVKVTQSSRYLVKRTGEKVFLECVQDMDHENMFWYRQDPGLGLRLIYFSYDVKMKEKGDIPEGYSVSREKKERFSLILESASTNQTSMYLCASSLTNRAYEQYFGPGTRLTVT.

The chain joins TRBV10-3 to TRBJ1-6, with D perhaps matching TRBD1 (5 bases). Germline loops: CDR1 ENHRY, CDR2 SYGVKD. Trimming shortened V by 10 bases and J by 0 bases, and 19 bases separated the two germline ends. The CDR3 is made up of 17 amino acids. In nucleotides, the CDR3 is TGTGCCACCTGGGACTTTTTAGTGAGCTCCTATAATTCACCCCTCCACTTT. Amino acids: CATWDFLVSSYNSPLHF.

The chain joins TRBV4-3 to TRBJ1-5, with D unclear. Trimming took 1 base from V and 2 from J, leaving 9 bases between them. This CDR3 region has 15 residues. From germline, CDR1 is LGHNA and CDR2 YSLEER. The CDR3 is CASSQVGPGNQPQHF. In DNA, the CDR3 is TGCGCCAGCAGCCAAGTGGGCCCGGGCAATCAGCCCCAGCATTTT.

The V call is TRBV7-2, the J call TRBJ1-1; D ambiguous. V lost 1 base to trimming and J lost 13 bases, with 25 bases between them. The V gene's germline CDR1 is SGHTA and CDR2 FQGNSA. CDR3 length: 16 residues. CDR3 DNA: TGTGCCAGCAGCTTAGATTCTATGGGCTCGAACACTGAATATTTCTTT. This encodes CASSLDSMGSNTEYFF. The whole variable domain, remainder taken from reference TRBV7-2 and TRBJ1-1, is GAGVSQSPSNKVTEKGKDVELRCDPISGHTALYWYRQSLGQGLEFLIYFQGNSAPDKSGLPSDRFSAERTGGSVSTLTIQRTQQEDSAVYLCASSLDSMGSNTEYFFGQGTRLTVV.

The table lists this clonotype with a few counts. The chain links TRBV2 to TRBJ2-7; a weak D match, TRBD2 (5 bases). Germline V CDR1 and CDR2: SNHLY, FYNNEI. Deletions cut 8 bases from V and 3 bases from J, with 8 bases between. The CDR3 sequence is 11 residues long. This CDR3 reads CASGESYEQYF. CDR3 in DNA: TGTGCCAGCGGGGAGAGCTACGAGCAGTACTTC.